This T cell receptor (beta chain) appears in the sequencing data of a study of blood T cell repertoires in COVID-19. Sequencing was performed with immunoSEQ multiplex PCR; in TCRdb, only in-frame clones are kept and a portion is missing. The sample has around 250,000 clones, 80% to 90% seen once; the top ten hold roughly 16%. The CDR3 contains 11 residues. The trim removed 7 bases at V and 5 bases at J, leaving 4 bases unmatched. CDR1 SQVTM and CDR2 ANQGSEA come from the germline V gene. Sequencing used PBMCs or T cells enriched from blood (not recorded which). This sequence joins TRBV29-1 and TRBJ1-1; 7 bases map to TRBD1. The receptor's source is a man between 18 and 35 years old who had recovered from COVID-19. The CDR3 loop is CSGSGGTEAFF. In DNA form, the CDR3 reads TGCAGCGGATCAGGGGGAACTGAAGCTTTCTTT.